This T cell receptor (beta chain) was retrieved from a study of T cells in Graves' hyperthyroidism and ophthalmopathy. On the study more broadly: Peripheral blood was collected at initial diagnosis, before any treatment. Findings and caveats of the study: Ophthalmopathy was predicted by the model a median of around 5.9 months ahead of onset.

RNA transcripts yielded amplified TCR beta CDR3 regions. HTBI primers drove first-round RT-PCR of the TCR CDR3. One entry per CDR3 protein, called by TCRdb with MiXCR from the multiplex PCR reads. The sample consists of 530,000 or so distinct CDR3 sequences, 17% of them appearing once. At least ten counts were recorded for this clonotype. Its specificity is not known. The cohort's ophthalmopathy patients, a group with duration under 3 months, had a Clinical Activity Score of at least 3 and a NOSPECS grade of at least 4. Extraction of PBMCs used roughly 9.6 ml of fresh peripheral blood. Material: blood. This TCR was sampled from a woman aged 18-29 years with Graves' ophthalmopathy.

CDR3 amino acids: CASSYSGGRETQYF. DNA for the CDR3: TGTGCCAGCAGTTACTCAGGAGGGCGGGAGACCCAGTACTTC. This sequence joins TRBV6-2 or TRBV6-3 and TRBJ2-5; a weak D match, TRBD2 (6 bases). V gave up 0 bases and J gave up 5 bases, with 10 bases separating them. Germline loops: CDR1 MNHEY, CDR2 SVGEGT. The CDR3 consists of 14 residues.